What follows describes a single T cell receptor beta chain. This clone was found once. What this receptor recognizes is not known. Base qualities are not at hand, and no much larger clone is one base apart. The CDR3 goes from the cysteine to the phenylalanine over 11 residues. Only CDR3 DNA remains: 33 bases, in frame from the first base. CDR1 MNHEY and CDR2 SVGAGI are derived from the germline V gene. V lost 10 bases and J lost 3 bases; the stretch between them is 8 bases long. Healthy HIV-negative adults with no recently reported acute infections or vaccinations were included as donors. Every donor was a Caucasian adult living in Nashville, Tennessee, USA. CD4+ T cells were enriched through magnetic negative selection, after which naive cells were positively selected on CD45RA and the remaining negative fraction served as the memory subset. After blood collection by leukapheresis, PBMCs were isolated using Ficoll-Histopaque density gradient centrifugation and then cryopreserved in the vapor phase of liquid nitrogen. Analytical flow cytometry was used to check the purity and quantity of every magnetically sorted T cell population. Genomic DNA was isolated from every sorted fraction and measured by UV absorbance on a Nanodrop 2000c.

Using the deep immunoSEQ assay, multiplex PCR amplified TCR CDR3 regions from genomic DNA. Extracted genomic DNA from each cell subset was distributed evenly across all wells of several immunoSEQ 96-well plates, and each plate was treated as a replicate. For sorted subsets, 150 to 250 ng of genomic DNA, equivalent to 30,000 or so T cell genomes, went into each replicate PCR. Purified libraries were quantified with a Qubit 3.0 fluorometer, sized on a Bioanalyzer 2100, and re-quantified with the KAPA Library Quantification kit. A separate single-read 150-cycle Illumina NextSeq 550 flow cell was used to sequence each immunoSEQ 96-well plate. In the original analysis: Because the immunoSEQ output held only junctional sequences and lacked quality scores, the filtering could not match the filtering applied to full-length reads. Sequences were annotated with PyIR, a Python wrapper for IgBLAST v1.9, using IMGT germline references to assign V/J genes and CDR3. Any read was removed if the V/J assignment was weak (E-value above 1e-6), the CDR3 was missing, or the read contained stop codons, out-of-frame junctions, or ambiguous translated residues. A V3J clonotype was defined by an identical inferred V gene, J gene, and CDR3 amino acid sequence. Percentage overlap between repertoires was computed as shared unique clonotypes divided by the size of the smaller repertoire. Repertoire richness was assessed with RTK rarefaction, the Chao1 estimator, and Recon v2.1 estimates of unobserved clonotypes. For all TCRbeta clonotypes obtained by the gDNA method from several donors, generation probabilities were computed with OLGA. As stored in TCRdb, this immuneACCESS dataset retains in-frame rearrangements with V and J assigned. A fraction of the clones does not appear; measured against another copy, unresolved V genes explain less than half of the discrepancy, and the remainder lacks a known reason. V and J calls and clone size follow that table, whereas D and trimming were derived from the DNA. Recorded for this sample are 2,500,000 or so clones; more than 80% of them occurred a single time. The ten largest clones add up to roughly 0.15% of the sample.

This sample was included in a study of shared clonotypes between healthy human individuals (TCRdb year 2020). With respect to the entire study: The cohort comprised a couple of women and a few men aged 18 to 49 years. To increase sequencing depth and limit assay-specific biases, different laboratories used diverse techniques to prepare libraries and sequence TCR repertoires. The study deeply sequenced blood TCR repertoires of about 5 healthy adults to estimate repertoire size and the extent of clonotype sharing between individuals. Between about 0.9 and 8.9 billion PBMCs per donor were obtained by leukapheresis. For each donor, three plates each were used for CD4 naive and CD4 memory, two plates were used for CD8 naive, and one plate was used for CD8 memory. Findings and caveats that apply to the study as a whole: Incomplete sequencing was indicated by rarefaction of sorted-subset datasets, despite the large sequencing depth. Pairwise subsampling indicated that sequencing depth was expected to affect the degree of clonotype sharing among donors. The genetic and exposure-history diversity represented was limited by the small number of donors. Naive subsets generally had larger estimated clonotype richness than memory subsets. Clonotypes shared by all four sorted-subset donors showed higher generation probabilities than non-shared clonotypes. Only blood was sampled, and tissue TCR repertoires likely differ from those in blood. Across a handful of donors, about 5% of naive CD4, 3% to 4% of naive CD8, around 2.1% of memory CD4, and under 0.45% of memory CD8 clonotypes were shared.

The sequenced material came from naive CD4+ T cells sorted from blood. The sample's cell subset or site, from its label and the paper: CD45RA+ positively selected. The rearrangement combines TRBV6-5 with TRBJ2-3; D gene: possibly TRBD2, on 5 matching bases. This receptor was taken from a man younger than 30 in good health. The nucleotide sequence reads as follows: TGTGCCACGAAGCGGACAGATACGCAGTATTTT. It translates as CATKRTDTQYF.